Shown below are 32 T cell receptor beta chains from a single sample sequenced in a study of T cell responses to AZD1222 COVID-19 vaccine. The repertoire was sequenced with immunoSEQ multiplex PCR; TCRdb's copy has only in-frame clones and lacks some. The sample records fewer than 200,000 clones, around 94% being singletons. Sequencing used peripheral blood, obtained on day 0 of AZD1222 vaccination. The origin of the receptors is an adult in good health.

This clone showed up just once. V and J are TRBV6-5 and TRBJ2-1; D uncertain. CDR3 length: 11 amino acids. Germline V lookup: CDR1 MNHEY, CDR2 SVGAGI. V gave up 9 bases and J gave up 9 bases, with 12 bases separating them. The CDR3 coding sequence is TGTGCCAGTCGGTCTTTGGGTGAGCAGTTCTTC. Translating gives CASRSLGEQFF.

The DNA for the CDR3 is TGTGCCACCGTTCTGGCCACCGGGACGGATTATGGCTACACCTTC. Its protein is CATVLATGTDYGYTF. The V and J genes are TRBV19 and TRBJ1-2, with D perhaps TRBD1 (5 bases). CDR3 size: 15 residues. The V gene lost 10 bases and the J gene lost 5 bases, with 23 bases spanning the gap. Germline-derived CDR1 and CDR2 are LNHDA and SQIVND (reference sequence).

The CDR3: CASTGGRTQNTRQPQHF. Here the CDR3 DNA reads TGTGCCAGTACCGGTGGTAGGACACAGAACACCCGACAGCCCCAGCATTTT. V gene TRBV19 combines with J gene TRBJ1-5; perhaps TRBD1 as D (5 bases). The germline CDR1 and CDR2 sequences are LNHDA and SQIVND (reference sequence). Trimming left V 7 bases short and J 7 bases short, with 26 bases between. The CDR3 is 17 residues long. Drawing the rest from reference TRBV19 and TRBJ1-5, the complete variable domain is DGGITQSPKYLFRKEGQNVTLSCEQNLNHDAMYWYRQDPGQGLRLIYYSQIVNDFQKGDIAEGYSVSREKKESFPLTVTSAQKNPTAFYLCASTGGRTQNTRQPQHFGDGTRLSIL.

The chain combines TRBV11-2 with TRBJ1-1; D might be TRBD1 (5 bases). Germline assignment: CDR1 SGHAT and CDR2 FQNNGV. This CDR3 is 15 amino acids long. Trimming pared 1 base from V and 3 bases from J, leaving 12 bases between. The CDR3 nucleotides are TGTGCCAGCAGCTTAGGACAAGGGGTTGACACTGAAGCTTTCTTT. As protein: CASSLGQGVDTEAFF. Drawing the rest from reference TRBV11-2 and TRBJ1-1, the complete variable domain is EAGVAQSPRYKIIEKRQSVAFWCNPISGHATLYWYQQILGQGPKLLIQFQNNGVVDDSQLPKDRFSAERLKGVDSTLKIQPAKLEDSAVYLCASSLGQGVDTEAFFGQGTRLTVV.

The chain couples TRBV19 to TRBJ2-6; D uncertain. V lost 7 bases to trimming and J lost 2 bases, with 12 bases between them. Germline values: CDR1 LNHDA, CDR2 SQIVND (reference sequence). The CDR3 is 15 residues long. The CDR3 DNA sequence: TGTGCCAGTAAAACGGTCTTGACTGGGGCCAACGTCCTGACTTTC. It encodes CASKTVLTGANVLTF.

This clone was picked up a small number of times. V gene TRBV19 combines with J gene TRBJ2-1; 10 bases fit TRBD2. The CDR3 runs to 17 residues. Germline CDR1 LNHDA, CDR2 SQIVND (reference sequence). Germline trimming cut 8 bases from V and 0 bases from J; bases unmatched to any gene: 10. The CDR3 bases are TGTGCCAGTGGTGGAGCGGGGGGGACGAGCTCCTACAATGAGCAGTTCTTC. Translation: CASGGAGGTSSYNEQFF.

J is TRBJ2-7 and V is TRBV6-5; D uncertain. Germline V lookup: CDR1 MNHEY, CDR2 SVGAGI. This CDR3 has 15 amino acids. V was shortened by 1 base and J by 6 bases, with 16 bases between the two germline ends. This CDR3 is CASSYYADLSSEQYF. Here the CDR3 DNA reads TGTGCCAGCAGTTACTATGCGGACCTTTCGTCCGAGCAGTACTTC.

CDR3 residues: CASSYSSAIPNYGYTF. The CDR3 DNA sequence: TGTGCCAGCAGTTACAGCAGCGCAATTCCCAACTATGGCTACACCTTC. The gene calls are TRBV6-5 and TRBJ1-2; the D is unclear. The CDR3 has 16 amino acids. V gave up 2 bases and J gave up 2 bases, with 15 bases separating them. The germline gives CDR1 MNHEY, CDR2 SVGAGI.

The chain recombines TRBV2 with TRBJ2-6; D might be TRBD2 (6 bases). V lost 8 bases and J 0 bases, leaving 20 bases between the germline ends. Per the germline V gene, CDR1 is SNHLY and CDR2 is FYNNEI. The CDR3 spans 18 residues. In nucleotides, the CDR3 is TGTGCCAGCTGGGACTTCTCACGCTCCAACTCTGGGGCCAACGTCCTGACTTTC. The encoded protein is CASWDFSRSNSGANVLTF.

The CDR3, as DNA: TGTGCCAGCAGCTTTCCCGGTTCGGAGACCCAGTACTTC. Its protein is CASSFPGSETQYF. This sequence joins TRBV5-6 and TRBJ2-5; D unclear. Germline V gene data show CDR1 as SGHDT and CDR2 as YYEEEE. Trimming cost V 2 bases and J 5 bases, with 10 bases left between them. There are 13 residues in the CDR3. Complete variable domain (other parts from reference TRBV5-6 and TRBJ2-5): DAGVTQSPTHLIKTRGQQVTLRCSPKSGHDTVSWYQQALGQGPQFIFQYYEEEERQRGNFPDRFSGHQFPNYSSELNVNALLLGDSALYLCASSFPGSETQYFGPGTRLLVL.

This chain uses TRBV19 with TRBJ2-1; D is unresolved. The germline V and J ends were trimmed by 6 bases and 9 bases, with 12 bases remaining between them. The CDR3 has 12 amino acids. CDR1 is LNHDA, CDR2 SQIVND, per germline (reference sequence). The CDR3 nucleotides read TGTGCCAGTAGCTCCGGCCCATTTGAGCAGTTCTTC. Translated, it gives CASSSGPFEQFF.

This chain uses TRBV18 with TRBJ1-5, with 7 positions matching TRBD1. Germline CDR1 and CDR2: KGHSH and LQKENI. V lost 5 bases and J lost 0; bases outside the gene matches: 1. The CDR3 is 14 residues long. This CDR3 reads CASSWDSSNQPQHF. The CDR3 nucleotides are TGTGCCAGCTCATGGGACAGTAGCAATCAGCCCCAGCATTTT.

J is TRBJ2-2 and V is TRBV5-4, with TRBD2 as a possible D gene (6 bases). Germline lookup yields CDR1 SGHNT and CDR2 YYREEE (reference sequence). The CDR3 runs to 16 residues. V lost 7 bases, J lost 3 bases, and 19 bases lay in between. CDR3 protein: CASRRTGLTDTGELFF. The DNA of the CDR3 is TGTGCCAGCCGGCGCACGGGACTGACGGACACCGGGGAGCTGTTTTTT.

The CDR3 here is CASSLLPGQSIEQYF. The CDR3 coding sequence is TGCGCCAGCAGCCTCCTACCGGGACAGAGCATCGAGCAGTACTTC. This sequence joins TRBV4-1 and TRBJ2-7; 7 bases are a match to TRBD1. This CDR3 is built from 15 residues. The trim removed 4 bases at V and 6 bases at J, leaving 12 bases unmatched. Germline V gives CDR1 MGHRA, CDR2 YSYEKL.

The chain combines TRBV25-1 with TRBJ2-5, with 7 nucleotides matching TRBD2. CDR1 and CDR2 (germline): MGHDK, SYGVNS. The CDR3 is 14 amino acids. The V and J ends lost 2 bases and 4 bases, in that order; junction bases with no gene match: 4. The CDR3 spells CASSEGGVGETQYF. The CDR3 nucleotides read TGTGCCAGCAGTGAAGGGGGGGTCGGAGAGACCCAGTACTTC.

The V gene is TRBV27, the J gene TRBJ1-2, with 7 bases matching TRBD1. This CDR3 region has 13 residues. Unmatched junction bases numbered 4, after V lost 5 bases and J lost 4 bases. Germline lookup yields CDR1 MNHEY and CDR2 SMNVEV (reference sequence). The CDR3 loop reads CASSTSGGYGYTF. The CDR3 DNA reads as TGTGCCAGCAGTACCTCAGGGGGCTATGGCTACACCTTC.

The chain is built from TRBV5-1 and TRBJ1-1; D call uncertain. Trimming pared 3 bases from V and 1 base from J, leaving 10 bases between. Germline loops: CDR1 SGHRS, CDR2 YFSETQ. This CDR3 is built from 14 residues. In DNA form, the CDR3 reads TGCGCCAGCAGCTCGCATATGGGGAACACTGAAGCTTTCTTT. This codes for CASSSHMGNTEAFF. Supplemented by reference TRBV5-1 and TRBJ1-1, the full variable domain reads KAGVTQTPRYLIKTRGQQVTLSCSPISGHRSVSWYQQTPGQGLQFLFEYFSETQRNKGNFPGRFSGRQFSNSRSEMNVSTLELGDSALYLCASSSHMGNTEAFFGQGTRLTVV.

J is TRBJ1-1 and V is TRBV25-1, with D hard to call. This CDR3 is 14 amino acids long. With 5 bases removed from V and 2 bases from J, the gap between germline ends came to 12 bases. Germline-derived CDR1 and CDR2 are MGHDK and SYGVNS. The CDR3 is CASSYGISNTEAFF. The DNA of the CDR3 is TGTGCCAGCAGTTATGGAATCTCAAACACTGAAGCTTTCTTT. The variable domain in full, completed from reference TRBV25-1 and TRBJ1-1, reads EADIYQTPRYLVIGTGKKITLECSQTMGHDKMYWYQQDPGMELHLIHYSYGVNSTEKGDLSSESTVSRIRTEHFPLTLESARPSHTSQYLCASSYGISNTEAFFGQGTRLTVV.

V gene TRBV12-3 or TRBV12-4 combines with J gene TRBJ2-7; D is uncertain. V shed 3 bases and J shed 10 bases, with 13 bases lying between them. The CDR3 contains 12 residues. CDR3 DNA: TGTGCCAGCAGTTTCAATCGAATGGTCCAGTACTTC. It translates to CASSFNRMVQYF.

The chain recombines TRBV11-2 with TRBJ2-1, with D hard to call. Looked up from germline, CDR1 is SGHAT and CDR2 is FQNNGV. The ends were cut back, 0 bases at V and 5 bases at J, with 8 bases in the middle. This CDR3 contains 14 residues. CDR3 bases: TGTGCCAGCAGCTTAGATCGAGTCAACAATGAGCAGTTCTTC. It encodes CASSLDRVNNEQFF.

The rearrangement links TRBV29-1 to TRBJ2-7, with a possible D match to TRBD1 (6 bases). This CDR3 region has 15 residues. The V end lost 7 bases, the J end lost 3 bases, and 22 bases lay between the germline ends. Per germline, CDR1 SQVTM and CDR2 ANQGSEA. The CDR3 DNA reads as TGCAGCGCTTTGGTCGCACTAAGGACAGTCTACGAGCAGTACTTC. It codes for CSALVALRTVYEQYF.

The rearrangement joins TRBV7-9 to TRBJ2-7; D is possibly TRBD1 (5 bases). The CDR3 covers 16 residues. The V end lost 5 bases, the J end lost 3 bases, and 20 bases lay between the germline ends. Germline values: CDR1 SEHNR, CDR2 FQNEAQ (reference sequence). CDR3 DNA sequence: TGTGCCAGCAGCCGTATCGGGCAGGGTAAGGTCTACGAGCAGTACTTC. It encodes CASSRIGQGKVYEQYF.

The chain recombines TRBV18 with TRBJ1-1, with D possibly being TRBD1 (5 bases). V lost 2 bases to trimming and J lost 2 bases, with 12 bases between them. Per the germline V gene, CDR1 is KGHSH and CDR2 is LQKENI. The CDR3 extends over 15 amino acids. CDR3 in amino acids: CASSPGAGRNTEAFF. The CDR3, as DNA: TGTGCCAGCTCACCAGGGGCAGGAAGAAACACTGAAGCTTTCTTT.

This chain links TRBV5-6 with TRBJ1-4; 7 bases are shared with TRBD1. This CDR3 comprises 15 residues. The germline gives CDR1 SGHDT, CDR2 YYEEEE. Trimming at V came to 4 bases and at J to 5 bases, leaving 8 bases not matched to a gene. The CDR3 DNA follows: TGTGCCAGCAGCCTAGGGGACAGACAGAATGAAAAACTGTTTTTT. This gives the protein CASSLGDRQNEKLFF.

This clone was counted a single time. This chain uses TRBV7-9 with TRBJ1-1, with a possible D match to TRBD1 (5 bases). CDR3 length equals 17 residues. CDR1 is SEHNR, CDR2 FQNEAQ, per germline (reference sequence). V was cut by 1 base and J by 5 bases, with 20 bases left in between. The CDR3 region is CASSLEGRDPSGTEAFF. The CDR3 bases are TGTGCCAGCAGCTTAGAAGGCAGGGATCCCTCGGGTACTGAAGCTTTCTTT.

This clone was seen only a few times. The CDR3, as DNA: TGTGCCACCAGTGATTTGGGTGAGCAGTTCTTC. Its protein product is CATSDLGEQFF. V usage is TRBV24-1 and J usage is TRBJ2-1; the D is unclear. Germline V lookup: CDR1 KGHDR, CDR2 SFDVKD. This CDR3 is 11 amino acids long. The V end was cut by 0 bases, the J end by 9 bases, with 2 bases between.

The chain links TRBV6-4 to TRBJ2-1; 9 positions match TRBD1. There are 15 residues in the CDR3. Unmatched junction bases numbered 7, after V lost 3 bases and J lost 7 bases. CDR1 and CDR2 from the germline V gene are MRHNA and SNTAGT. The CDR3 loop reads CASSERDRVTNEQFF. The CDR3 bases are TGTGCCAGCAGTGAGCGGGACAGGGTTACAAATGAGCAGTTCTTC.

The V and J genes are TRBV6-2 or TRBV6-3 and TRBJ1-2; the D gene is possibly TRBD1 (5 bases). CDR3 length: 15 residues. Germline V gives CDR1 MNHEY, CDR2 SVGEGT. The V and J ends lost 2 bases and 5 bases respectively, with 15 bases between them. The CDR3 loop is CASSYPITREYGYTF. CDR3 nucleotides: TGTGCCAGCAGTTACCCCATAACCAGGGAGTATGGCTACACCTTC.

The chain combines TRBV28 with TRBJ1-5; the D is unclear. Germline values: CDR1 MDHEN, CDR2 SYDVKM. The CDR3 length is 14 residues. V lost 7 bases to trimming and J lost 4 bases, with 14 bases between them. CDR3 DNA: TGTGCCAGCATCTCACCCACCCCTAATCAGCCCCAGCATTTT. Its translation is CASISPTPNQPQHF.

The rearrangement uses TRBV28 and TRBJ1-1; tentative D call: TRBD1 (5 bases). Germline V gene data show CDR1 as MDHEN and CDR2 as SYDVKM. V gave up 6 bases and J gave up 3 bases, with 20 bases separating them. The CDR3 has 16 amino acids. The CDR3 reads CASSTGLGVGYTEAFF. The CDR3 DNA reads as TGTGCCAGCAGCACGGGCCTAGGGGTCGGATACACTGAAGCTTTCTTT.

V usage is TRBV27 and J usage is TRBJ1-4, with no clear D. Trimming removed 5 bases at V and 4 bases at J, with 23 bases between. Per the germline V gene, CDR1 is MNHEY and CDR2 is SMNVEV (reference sequence). The CDR3 is made up of 18 amino acids. CDR3 region: CASSTHRKGLRLNEKLFF. CDR3 nucleotides: TGTGCCAGCAGTACACACAGAAAAGGGTTGCGGCTTAATGAAAAACTGTTTTTT.

This chain links TRBV15 with TRBJ2-7; D remains unclear. Trimming stripped 0 bases from V and 6 bases from J, with 6 bases between. This CDR3 contains 12 residues. Germline V CDR1 and CDR2: LNHNV, YYDKDF (reference sequence). CDR3 sequence reads: CATSRERSEQYF. For the CDR3, the DNA is TGTGCCACCAGCAGAGAACGCAGCGAGCAGTACTTC.